A single sample is the source of the 9 T cell receptor beta chains below, sequenced in a study of OX40 agonist ivuxolimab in advanced cancers. Measured with immunoSEQ multiplex PCR; TCRdb has only the in-frame clones, and not every one. The sample comprises approximately 100,000 clones, about 85% of which are singletons, and 3.8% rests with the top ten. This sample comprised CD4+ or CD8+ T cells sorted from blood, obtained in a trial of the OX40 agonist ivuxolimab. These receptors came from an adult with an advanced solid tumor such as melanoma, head and neck, liver or kidney cancer.

This clone was seen once. The chain combines TRBV29-1 with TRBJ2-5; 11 bases map to TRBD2. CDR1 SQVTM and CDR2 ANQGSEA come from the germline V gene. The CDR3 is 14 amino acids. The V gene end was trimmed by 3 bases and the J gene end by 4 bases; junction bases not matched to a gene: 4. CDR3 sequence: CSVDLSGRGETQYF. The CDR3 nucleotides are TGCAGCGTTGACCTTAGCGGGAGGGGAGAGACCCAGTACTTC.

The chain carries TRBV6-5 and TRBJ2-2; possibly TRBD2 for D (6 bases). The germline V gene encodes CDR1 MNHEY and CDR2 SVGAGI. V dropped 7 bases and J dropped 4 bases, with 16 bases sitting between them. This CDR3 spans 15 amino acids. CDR3 DNA: TGTGCCAGCACTCAGGACTTCGGGGGCACCGGGGAGCTGTTTTTT. Its protein is CASTQDFGGTGELFF.

The chain recombines TRBV19 with TRBJ2-7, with 9 bases that match TRBD1. Looked up from germline, CDR1 is LNHDA and CDR2 is SQIVND (reference sequence). The CDR3 totals 13 residues. The ends lost 8 bases at V and 5 bases at J; junction bases unmatched: 7. The CDR3 DNA sequence: TGTGCCAGTCGAAGGGGACAGGGCAACGAGCAGTACTTC. This codes for CASRRGQGNEQYF.

The rearrangement uses TRBV9 and TRBJ1-2; no definite D call. Germline lookup yields CDR1 SGDLS and CDR2 YYNGEE. Trimming left V 4 bases short and J 7 bases short, with 8 bases between. CDR3 length: 11 residues. The CDR3 nucleotides read TGTGCCAGCAGCCCGACTGCTGGCTACACCTTC. Translation gives CASSPTAGYTF.

This chain uses TRBV25-1 with TRBJ2-3; TRBD2 aligns across 9 bases. V dropped 4 bases and J dropped 2; count of bases not matched to a gene: 4. CDR1 and CDR2 from the germline V gene are MGHDK and SYGVNS. This CDR3 has 15 residues. Here the CDR3 DNA reads TGTGCCAGCAGTGCTCTAGCGGGGCTCACAGATACGCAGTATTTT. It specifies CASSALAGLTDTQYF.

This chain uses TRBV28 with TRBJ1-2; D gene ambiguous. CDR1 and CDR2 from the germline V gene are MDHEN and SYDVKM. V was trimmed by 8 bases and J by 5 bases, leaving 12 bases between them. The CDR3 totals 12 residues. The CDR3 DNA reads as TGTGCCAGCCGATCACCCGGGTATGGCTACACCTTC. This codes for CASRSPGYGYTF.

The chain carries TRBV7-2 and TRBJ1-4; TRBD1 aligns across 7 bases. Trimming took 5 bases from V and 10 from J; bases not matched to a gene: 7. Looked up from germline, CDR1 is SGHTA and CDR2 is FQGNSA. The CDR3 is 13 residues long. The CDR3 region is CASSTNRGGKLFF. The CDR3 DNA follows: TGTGCCAGCAGCACGAACAGGGGTGGAAAACTGTTTTTT.

In DNA, the CDR3 is TGTGCCAGCAGCTTAAGGCTTCCCCTCGTCACGAACACTGAAGCTTTCTTT. Translation: CASSLRLPLVTNTEAFF. This chain uses TRBV5-5 with TRBJ1-1, with D unresolved. Trimming stripped 2 bases from V and 1 base from J, with 18 bases between. Looked up from germline, CDR1 is SGHKS and CDR2 is YYEKEE (reference sequence). There are 17 residues in the CDR3.

The chain combines TRBV6-6 with TRBJ2-2; 7 nucleotides match TRBD2. The J segment lost 2 bases and the V segment lost 6 bases, leaving 6 bases of the junction unmatched. The CDR3 is 15 residues long. Germline loops: CDR1 MNHNY, CDR2 SVGAGI (reference sequence). The CDR3 loop reads CASRISGKNTGELFF. The CDR3 DNA sequence: TGTGCCAGCAGAATAAGCGGGAAAAACACCGGGGAGCTGTTTTTT.